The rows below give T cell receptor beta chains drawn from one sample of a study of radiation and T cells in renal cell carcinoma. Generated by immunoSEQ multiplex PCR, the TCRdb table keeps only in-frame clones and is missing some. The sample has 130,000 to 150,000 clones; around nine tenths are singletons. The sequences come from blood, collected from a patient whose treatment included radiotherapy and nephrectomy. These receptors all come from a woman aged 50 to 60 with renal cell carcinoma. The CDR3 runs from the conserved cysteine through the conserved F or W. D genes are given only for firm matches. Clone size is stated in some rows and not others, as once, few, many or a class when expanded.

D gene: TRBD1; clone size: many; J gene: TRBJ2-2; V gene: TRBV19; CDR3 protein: CASSIGQEPTGELFF; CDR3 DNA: TGTGCCAGTAGCATAGGACAGGAGCCCACCGGGGAGCTGTTTTTT
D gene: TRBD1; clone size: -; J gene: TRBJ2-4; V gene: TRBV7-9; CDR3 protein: CASSCPWNRDRVCF; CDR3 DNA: TGTGCCAGCAGCTGTCCCTGGAACCGGGACAGGGTGTGCTTC
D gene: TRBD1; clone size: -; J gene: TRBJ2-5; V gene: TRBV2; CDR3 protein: CASTQQGAQETQYF; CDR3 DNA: TGTGCCAGCACCCAACAGGGGGCACAGGAGACCCAGTACTTC
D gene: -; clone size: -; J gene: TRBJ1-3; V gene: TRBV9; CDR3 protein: CASSVVDTPRTGNTIYF; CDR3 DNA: TGTGCCAGCAGCGTAGTAGATACTCCTCGCACTGGAAACACCATATATTTT
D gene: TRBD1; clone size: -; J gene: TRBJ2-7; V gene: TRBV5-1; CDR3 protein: CASSVGQGTYYEQYF; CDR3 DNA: TGCGCCAGCAGCGTGGGACAGGGAACTTACTACGAGCAGTACTTC
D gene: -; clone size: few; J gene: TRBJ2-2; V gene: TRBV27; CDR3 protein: CASSLRGTAGELFF; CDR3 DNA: TGTGCCAGCAGTTTACGCGGGACAGCCGGGGAGCTGTTTTTT
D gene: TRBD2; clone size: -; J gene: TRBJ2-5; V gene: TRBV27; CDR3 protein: CASRTLGLAVGETQYF; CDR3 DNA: TGTGCCAGCAGGACCTTGGGACTAGCGGTCGGGGAGACCCAGTACTTC
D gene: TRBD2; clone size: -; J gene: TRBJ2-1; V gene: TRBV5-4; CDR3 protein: CASSLDSGSQNEQFF; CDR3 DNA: TGTGCCAGCAGCTTGGATAGCGGGAGCCAAAATGAGCAGTTCTTC
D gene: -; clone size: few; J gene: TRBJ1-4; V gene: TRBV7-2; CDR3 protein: CASSWGSEEEKLFF; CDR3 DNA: TGTGCCAGCAGCTGGGGCAGTGAGGAAGAAAAACTGTTTTTT
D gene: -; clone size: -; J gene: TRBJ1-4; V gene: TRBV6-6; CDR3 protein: CASSYGGRWNEKLFF; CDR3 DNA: TGTGCCAGCAGTTACGGGGGGAGATGGAATGAAAAACTGTTTTTT
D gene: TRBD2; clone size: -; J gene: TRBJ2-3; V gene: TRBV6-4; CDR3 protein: CASSGGGRTDTQYF; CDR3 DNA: TGTGCCAGCAGTGGGGGGGGACGCACAGATACGCAGTATTTT
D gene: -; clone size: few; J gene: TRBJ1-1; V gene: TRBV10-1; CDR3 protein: CASSVGGNTEAFF; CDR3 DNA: TGCGCCAGCAGTGTAGGGGGGAACACTGAAGCTTTCTTT
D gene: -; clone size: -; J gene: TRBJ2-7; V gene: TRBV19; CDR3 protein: CASSTFSRVPYEQYF; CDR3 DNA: TGTGCCAGTAGTACCTTCTCACGGGTCCCCTACGAGCAGTACTTC
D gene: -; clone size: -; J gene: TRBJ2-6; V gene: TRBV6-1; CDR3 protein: CASSDRAGANVLTF; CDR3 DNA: TGTGCCAGCAGTGACAGGGCTGGGGCCAACGTCCTGACTTTC
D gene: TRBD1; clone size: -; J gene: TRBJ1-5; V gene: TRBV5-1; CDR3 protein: CASSLGDRDQPQHF; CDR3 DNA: TGCGCCAGCAGCTTGGGAGACAGGGATCAGCCCCAGCATTTT
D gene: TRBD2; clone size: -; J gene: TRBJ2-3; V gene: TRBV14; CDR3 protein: CASSRTSGSTDTQYF; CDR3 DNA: TGTGCCAGCAGCCGGACTAGCGGTAGCACAGATACGCAGTATTTT
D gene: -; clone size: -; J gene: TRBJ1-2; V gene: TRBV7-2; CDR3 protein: CASSSSFSRGYTF; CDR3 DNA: TGTGCCAGCAGCTCCTCCTTTTCGCGCGGCTACACCTTC
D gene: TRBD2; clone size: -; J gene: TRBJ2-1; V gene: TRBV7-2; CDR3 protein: CASSFIAGRDEQFF; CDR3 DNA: TGTGCCAGCAGCTTTATAGCGGGGAGGGATGAGCAGTTCTTC
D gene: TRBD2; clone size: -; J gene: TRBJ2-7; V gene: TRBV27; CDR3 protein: CASSDRGGVFSYEQYF; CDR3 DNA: TGTGCCAGCAGCGATCGGGGGGGCGTATTCTCCTACGAGCAGTACTTC
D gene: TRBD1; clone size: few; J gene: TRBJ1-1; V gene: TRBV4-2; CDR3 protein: CASSYQGGTEAFF; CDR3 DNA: TGTGCCAGCAGCTATCAGGGGGGGACTGAAGCTTTCTTT
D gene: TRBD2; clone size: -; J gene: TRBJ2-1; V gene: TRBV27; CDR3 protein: CASSPPPGTSGGAFYNEQFF; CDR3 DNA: TGTGCCAGCAGTCCTCCCCCCGGGACTAGCGGGGGGGCTTTCTACAATGAGCAGTTCTTC
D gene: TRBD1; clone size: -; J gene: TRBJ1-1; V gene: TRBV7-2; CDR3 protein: CASSLATGSVTEAFF; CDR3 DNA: TGTGCCAGCAGCTTAGCGACAGGGAGCGTGACTGAAGCTTTCTTT
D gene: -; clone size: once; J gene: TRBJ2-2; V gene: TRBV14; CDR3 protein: CASSRRGHNTGELFF; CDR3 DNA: TGTGCCAGCAGCCGGCGGGGGCATAACACCGGGGAGCTGTTTTTT
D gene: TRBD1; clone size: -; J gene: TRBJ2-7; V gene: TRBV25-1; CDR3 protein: CASSPRGTGESEQYF; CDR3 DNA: TGTGCCAGCAGTCCTAGAGGGACAGGGGAGTCCGAGCAGTACTTC
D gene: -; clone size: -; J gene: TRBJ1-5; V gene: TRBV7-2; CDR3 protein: CASSQGQAEQPQHF; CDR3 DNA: TGTGCCAGCAGCCAAGGACAAGCCGAACAGCCCCAGCATTTT
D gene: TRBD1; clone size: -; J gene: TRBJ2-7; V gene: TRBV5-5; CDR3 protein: CASSSSGTEYEQYF; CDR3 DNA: TGTGCCAGCAGCTCCTCCGGGACAGAGTACGAGCAGTACTTC
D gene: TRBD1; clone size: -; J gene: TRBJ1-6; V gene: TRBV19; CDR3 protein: CASSPTGVAINSPLHF; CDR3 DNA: TGTGCCAGTAGTCCGACAGGGGTCGCTATCAATTCACCCCTCCACTTT
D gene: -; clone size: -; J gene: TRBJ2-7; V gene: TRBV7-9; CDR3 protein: CASSRDTSYEQYF; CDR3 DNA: TGTGCCAGCAGCCGGGACACCTCCTACGAGCAGTACTTC
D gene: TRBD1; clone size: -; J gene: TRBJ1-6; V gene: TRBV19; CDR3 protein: CASSAGTGSNSPLHF; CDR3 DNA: TGTGCCAGTAGTGCCGGGACAGGGTCGAATTCACCCCTCCACTTT
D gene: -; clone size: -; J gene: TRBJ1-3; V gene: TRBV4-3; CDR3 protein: CASSQDVTDTGNTIYF; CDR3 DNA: TGCGCCAGCAGCCAAGATGTGACAGATACGGGAAACACCATATATTTT
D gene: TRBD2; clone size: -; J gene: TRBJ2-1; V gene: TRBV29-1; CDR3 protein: CSVAISGSKDEQFF; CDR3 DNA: TGCAGCGTTGCGATTAGCGGGAGTAAGGATGAGCAGTTCTTC
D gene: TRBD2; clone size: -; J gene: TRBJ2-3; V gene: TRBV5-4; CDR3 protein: CASSRSGSGLNTDTQYF; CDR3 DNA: TGTGCCAGCAGCCGCAGCGGGAGTGGGCTAAATACAGATACGCAGTATTTT
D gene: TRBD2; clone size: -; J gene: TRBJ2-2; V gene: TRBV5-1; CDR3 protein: CASTQAGGHTGELFF; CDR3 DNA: TGCGCCAGCACCCAAGCGGGAGGTCACACCGGGGAGCTGTTTTTT
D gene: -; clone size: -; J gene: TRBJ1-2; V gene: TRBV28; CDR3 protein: CASSLIRGGYTF; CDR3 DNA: TGTGCCAGCAGTTTAATCAGGGGTGGCTACACCTTC
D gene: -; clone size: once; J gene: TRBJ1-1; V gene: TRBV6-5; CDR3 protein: CASSYSRTEAFF; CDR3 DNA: TGTGCCAGCAGTTACTCGAGGACTGAAGCTTTCTTT
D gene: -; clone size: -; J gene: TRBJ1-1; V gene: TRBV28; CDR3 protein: CASSPGAEAFF; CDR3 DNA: TGTGCCAGCAGTCCAGGGGCTGAAGCTTTCTTT
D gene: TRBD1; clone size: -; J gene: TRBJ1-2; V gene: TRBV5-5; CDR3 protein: CASSWDRNGYTF; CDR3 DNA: TGTGCCAGCAGCTGGGACAGGAATGGCTACACCTTC
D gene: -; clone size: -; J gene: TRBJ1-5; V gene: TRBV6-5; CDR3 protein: CASSGGGQPQHF; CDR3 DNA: TGTGCCAGCAGCGGAGGGGGTCAGCCCCAGCATTTT
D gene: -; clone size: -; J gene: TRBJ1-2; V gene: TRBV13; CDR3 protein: CASSLEAGSNYGYTF; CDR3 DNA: TGTGCCAGCAGCTTAGAGGCAGGGTCTAACTATGGCTACACCTTC